These 5 T cell receptor beta chains were all obtained from the same sample, sequenced in a study of vaccination effects on CD4 cells after COVID-19. Only in-frame clones appear in the TCRdb table, and some are missing; sequencing was by immunoSEQ multiplex PCR. The sample contains about 55,000 clones, roughly 76% of which appear only once. Before sequencing took place, the ViraFEST assay used viral peptide pools to expand antigen-specific CD4+ T cells. Following a roughly ten-day culture, CD4+ T cells were purified. Testing of the vaccine recipients showed negative nucleocapsid antibodies and no prior SARS-CoV-2 infection. Antigens of these TCRs are unknown. The material sequenced was CD4+ T cells from PBMCs cultured with SARS-CoV-2 spike peptides, taken before COVID-19 vaccination. The receptors shown here come from a human donor who received a COVID-19 vaccine.

The V call is TRBV30, the J call TRBJ2-7, with TRBD2 matching 8 bases. J was trimmed by 1 base and V by 8 bases; bases with no gene match: 10. The CDR3 sequence is 14 residues long. Germline CDR1 and CDR2: GTSNPN and SVGIG (reference sequence). The CDR3 region has the DNA TGTGCCGGGACGGGGGAGCGGGGGTCCTACGAGCAGTACTTC. This encodes CAGTGERGSYEQYF.

This clone turned up a few times. V usage is TRBV25-1 and J usage is TRBJ1-5, with TRBD1 as a possible D gene (5 bases). Trimming pared 3 bases from V and 7 bases from J, leaving 7 bases between. The CDR3 is 12 residues long. The germline V gene encodes CDR1 MGHDK and CDR2 SYGVNS. This CDR3 reads CASSEGGQPQHF. The CDR3 DNA follows: TGTGCCAGCAGTGAGGGGGGGCAGCCCCAGCATTTT.

This clone was detected only a few times. J is TRBJ2-7 and V is TRBV6-1, with D unresolved. V shed 3 bases and J shed 3 bases, with 3 bases lying between them. Per germline, CDR1 MNHNS and CDR2 SASEGT. This CDR3 has 11 residues. DNA for the CDR3: TGTGCCAGCAGTGACCGCTACGAGCAGTACTTC. It codes for CASSDRYEQYF.

The rearrangement joins TRBV5-1 to TRBJ2-5, with 8 bases identical to TRBD2. Germline V gene data show CDR1 as SGHRS and CDR2 as YFSETQ. The CDR3 consists of 14 residues. With V trimmed by 4 bases and J by 4 bases, 6 bases remained unmatched. The CDR3 DNA reads TGCGCCAGCAGCCCGGGACTAGGGCGAGAGACCCAGTACTTC. Translating gives CASSPGLGRETQYF.

The rearrangement uses TRBV7-9 and TRBJ1-6; D is possibly TRBD1 (6 bases). CDR1 and CDR2 from the germline V gene are SEHNR and FQNEAQ (reference sequence). Trimming cost V 4 bases and J 7 bases, with 20 bases left between them. The CDR3 loop spans 17 amino acids. CDR3 DNA: TGTGCCAGCAGCTCCACCCGGGGGCAGGGACGGAATTCACCCCTCCACTTT. This translates into CASSSTRGQGRNSPLHF.